This T cell receptor (beta chain) was profiled in a study of CD8 T cells in ankylosing spondylitis. Regarding the study as a whole: With a CD8+ phenotype, disease-linked clones were relatively rare in peripheral blood. Blood from ankylosing spondylitis patients appeared to carry a characteristic roughly 8-variant TCR beta motif.

As the method for making TCR beta libraries, quantitative 5'-RACE with molecular barcodes was used. TCRdb recomputed calls from the 5' RACE reads with MiXCR, one row per CDR3 protein. The sample contains more than 35,000 distinct CDR3 sequences, around 6% of which appear only once. Of note for this clonotype: The target antigen is unknown. Just one base apart from a much larger clone, this may be a read error.

Germline CDR1 is SGHRS and CDR2 is YFSETQ. This CDR3 is built from 15 residues. The sample was blood, either unsorted or a sorted T cell fraction (not recorded which). V is TRBV5-1 and J is TRBJ2-3; 9 bases fit TRBD1. The sequence was obtained from a male donor with ankylosing spondylitis or in good health (not recorded which). The CDR3 DNA sequence: TGCGTCAGCAGAACAGGGGGCCCTGGAACAGATACGCAGTATTTT. Encoded protein: CVSRTGGPGTDTQYF.